Described below is a single T cell receptor beta chain sequence and its context. Its antigen is not yet known. Base qualities are missing; no much larger clone stands one base away. V is pared back by 6 bases and J by 5 bases, with 10 bases lying between the germline termini. There are 12 amino acids in the CDR3, from cysteine to phenylalanine inclusive. Left in the record is the CDR3 DNA by itself, 36 bases read in frame from the first base. The germline V gene gives CDR1 as MDHEN and CDR2 as SYDVKM. TCRbeta CDR3 regions were amplified from genomic DNA by means of the immunoSEQ Assay, a bias-controlled multiplex PCR. The original methods were these. Within the assay, amplification of reference gene primers was used to estimate how many nucleated cells each sample contained. Sequence reads were collapsed and filtered to measure the absolute abundance of every unique TCRbeta CDR3 rearrangement. For each sample, productive Simpson clonality was calculated as the square root of Simpson's diversity index over productive rearrangements. TCRdb holds this immuneACCESS table with in-frame rearrangements only. Some clones are missing; in checked studies, unresolved V genes explain under half, and the rest has no known cause. That table furnishes V, J and clone size, whereas the DNA furnished D and trimming. Counted in this sample were 250,000 or so clones; approximately 89% of them appeared once. The ten largest clones capture about 5.9% of the sample.

One collaborating source in Seattle enrolled patients while the patients were actively infected and followed the patients over time throughout the course of disease. Whole blood was collected in K2EDTA tubes by collaborating institutions according to the institutions' own protocols. For TCRbeta analysis, collaborators shipped samples in one of three forms: frozen whole blood, isolated PBMCs, or DNA extracted from either of those sample types. The data belong to a study of blood T cell repertoires in COVID-19 (dated by TCRdb to the early 2020s). Regarding the complete study: The collaborator samples originated in the United States, Italy and Spain and spanned the acute and convalescent phases of COVID-19. The prospective study material was composed of cDNA or gDNA derived from T cells, B-cell-depleted T cells, or PBMCs. Subjects who had been exposed to COVID-19, were actively infected with it, or had recovered from it provided the deeply sampled blood TCRbeta repertoires that made up the dataset. A freely available public database, intended as a resource for researchers studying the immune response to SARS-CoV-2, is where the repertoires were released. The samples were drawn from the first 160 participants of the ongoing ImmuneRACE study and from some 1,300 subjects provided by 6 global collaborators. Sample metadata almost always included a de-identified subject ID, COVID-19 status, age in years and sex. Where HLA class I and class II types were available, the types were taken from metadata supplied by the sample provider, not from assay-based typing.

The full study reports these points: The quantity of clinical and demographic metadata differed by source and by participant and was supplied without curation.

Sequencing input: peripheral blood. This sequence uses TRBV28 and TRBJ1-1; the D gene assignment is ambiguous. The origin of this receptor is a woman aged 25 to 39 with COVID-19, enrolled during active disease. The CDR3: CASSFGGTEAFF. The base sequence is TGTGCCAGCAGCTTCGGAGGGACTGAAGCTTTCTTT.